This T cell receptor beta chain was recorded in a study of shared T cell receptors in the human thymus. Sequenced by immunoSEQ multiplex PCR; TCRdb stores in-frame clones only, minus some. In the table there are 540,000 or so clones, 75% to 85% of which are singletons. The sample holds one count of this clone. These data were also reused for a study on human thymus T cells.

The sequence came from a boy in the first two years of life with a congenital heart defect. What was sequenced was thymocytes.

Here the CDR3 reads CASSAPDYEGMNTEAFF. CDR3 bases: TGTGCCAGCAGCGCCCCGGACTACGAGGGAATGAACACTGAAGCTTTCTTT. The chain employs TRBV9 and TRBJ1-1; D gene ambiguous. The germline V and J ends were trimmed by 3 bases and 0 bases, with 18 bases remaining between them. The CDR3 covers 17 residues. CDR1 and CDR2 (germline): SGDLS, YYNGEE.